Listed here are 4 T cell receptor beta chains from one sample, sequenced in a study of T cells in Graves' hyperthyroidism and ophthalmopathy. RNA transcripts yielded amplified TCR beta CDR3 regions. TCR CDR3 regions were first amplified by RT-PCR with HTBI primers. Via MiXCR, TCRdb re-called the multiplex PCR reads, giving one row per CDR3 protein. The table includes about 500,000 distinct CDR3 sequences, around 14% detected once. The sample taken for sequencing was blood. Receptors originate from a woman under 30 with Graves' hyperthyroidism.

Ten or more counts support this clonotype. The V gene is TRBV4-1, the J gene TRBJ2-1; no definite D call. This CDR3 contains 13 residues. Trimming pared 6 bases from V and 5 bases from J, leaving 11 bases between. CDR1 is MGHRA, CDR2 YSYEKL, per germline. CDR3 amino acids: CASRVTDNNEQFF. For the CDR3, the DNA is TGCGCCAGCAGAGTGACCGACAACAATGAGCAGTTCTTC.

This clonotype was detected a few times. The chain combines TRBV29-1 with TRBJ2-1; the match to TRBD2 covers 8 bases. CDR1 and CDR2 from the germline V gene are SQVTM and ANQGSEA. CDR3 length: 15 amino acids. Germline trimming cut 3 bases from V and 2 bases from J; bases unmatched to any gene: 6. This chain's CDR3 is CSVEGLGIAYNEQFF. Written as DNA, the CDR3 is TGCAGCGTTGAGGGACTAGGGATTGCCTACAATGAGCAGTTCTTC.

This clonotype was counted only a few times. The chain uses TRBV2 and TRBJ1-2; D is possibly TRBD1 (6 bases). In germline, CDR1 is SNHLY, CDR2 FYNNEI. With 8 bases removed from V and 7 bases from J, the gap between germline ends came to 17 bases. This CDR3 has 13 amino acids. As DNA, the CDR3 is TGTGCCAGCTCCCAAACGAGGGGGGGTGGCTACACCTTC. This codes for CASSQTRGGGYTF.

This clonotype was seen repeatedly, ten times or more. The CDR3 here is CASSSQGSDTEAFF. The DNA of the CDR3 is TGTGCCAGCAGCTCCCAGGGTAGTGACACTGAAGCTTTCTTT. V usage is TRBV7-9 and J usage is TRBJ1-1; a possible D gene is TRBD1 (5 bases). Trimming removed 4 bases from V and 3 bases from J, with 12 bases in between. Per the germline V gene, CDR1 is SEHNR and CDR2 is FQNEAQ (reference sequence). This CDR3 region has 14 residues.